The clone carrying this T cell receptor beta chain was observed many times. The antigen remains undetermined. TCRdb reprocessed the 5' RACE reads with MiXCR, giving one entry per CDR3 protein. The sample records fewer than 800,000 distinct CDR3 sequences, 7.1% being singletons. This record belongs to a study of identical twins. General study points: Analyses of zero insertions could, in part, be confounded by invariant MAIT and iNKT cells. Cross-sectional statistical analysis, not tracking of the same donors, underpinned the conclusions. Sequences that were out-of-frame, alpha and twin-shared displayed an excess of low generation probability.

Germline-derived CDR1 and CDR2 are SGHAT and FQNNGV. J lost 5 bases, V lost 4 bases, and 9 bases had no gene match. The CDR3 runs 15 residues. This sample was shared with a second study, whose subject was yellow fever vaccine responses in identical twins.

The material sequenced was PBMCs. The clonotype was recovered from a woman younger than 30 in good health. The J gene is TRBJ2-5, the V gene TRBV11-2, with 8 bases aligning to TRBD2. CDR3 in DNA: TGTGCCAGCAGCTCGCCCCTTCGGGGGGGGGAGACCCAGTACTTC. This gives the protein CASSSPLRGGETQYF.